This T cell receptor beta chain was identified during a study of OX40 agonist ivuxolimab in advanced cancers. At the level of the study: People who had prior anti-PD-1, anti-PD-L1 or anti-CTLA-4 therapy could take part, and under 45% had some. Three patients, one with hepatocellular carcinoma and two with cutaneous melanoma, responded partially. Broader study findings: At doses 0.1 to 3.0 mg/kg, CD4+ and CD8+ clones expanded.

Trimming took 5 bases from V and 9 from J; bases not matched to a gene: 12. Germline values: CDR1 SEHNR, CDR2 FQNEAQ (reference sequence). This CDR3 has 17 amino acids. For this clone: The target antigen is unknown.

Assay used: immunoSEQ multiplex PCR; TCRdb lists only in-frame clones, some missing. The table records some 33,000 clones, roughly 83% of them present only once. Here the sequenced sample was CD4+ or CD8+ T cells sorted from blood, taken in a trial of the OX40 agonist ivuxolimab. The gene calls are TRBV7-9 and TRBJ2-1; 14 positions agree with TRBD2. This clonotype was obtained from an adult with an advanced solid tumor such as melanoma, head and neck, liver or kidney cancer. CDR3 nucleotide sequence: TGTGCCAGCAGCCCGGATATGACTAGCGGGAGGGCCGCTGAGCAGTTCTTC. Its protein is CASSPDMTSGRAAEQFF.